This T cell receptor beta chain originates from a study of human thymus T cells. With 4 bases clipped from V and 3 bases from J, the junction kept 11 bases outside the gene matches. This CDR3 has 16 amino acids. Germline V gives CDR1 SGHRS, CDR2 YFSETQ. Only in-frame clones appear in the TCRdb table, and some are missing; sequencing was by immunoSEQ multiplex PCR. The data contain tens of thousands of clones, approximately 95% of them seen just once; the ten biggest clones take up approximately 0.032%. Obtained as resections during corrective heart surgery, the thymus tissue was then studied. The clonotype originates from a girl under two years old with a congenital heart defect but otherwise immunologically healthy. Sequencing was done on a sample of thymus tissue. The chain has TRBV5-1 and TRBJ2-5; 8 nucleotides line up with TRBD1. The CDR3 protein is CASSNGQGAPEETQYF. CDR3 in DNA: TGCGCCAGCAGCAACGGACAGGGAGCACCTGAAGAGACCCAGTACTTC.